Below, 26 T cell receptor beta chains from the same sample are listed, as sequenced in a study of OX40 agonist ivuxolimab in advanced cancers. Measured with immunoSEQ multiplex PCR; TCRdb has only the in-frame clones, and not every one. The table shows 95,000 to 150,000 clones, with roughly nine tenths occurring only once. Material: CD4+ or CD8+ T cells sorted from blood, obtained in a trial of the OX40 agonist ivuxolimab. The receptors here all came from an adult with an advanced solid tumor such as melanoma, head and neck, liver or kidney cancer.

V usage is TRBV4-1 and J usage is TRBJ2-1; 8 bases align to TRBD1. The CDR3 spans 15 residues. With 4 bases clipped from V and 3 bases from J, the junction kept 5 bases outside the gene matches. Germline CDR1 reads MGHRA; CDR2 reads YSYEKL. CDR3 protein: CASSPTGQGYNEQFF. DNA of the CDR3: TGCGCCAGCAGCCCAACCGGACAGGGCTACAATGAGCAGTTCTTC.

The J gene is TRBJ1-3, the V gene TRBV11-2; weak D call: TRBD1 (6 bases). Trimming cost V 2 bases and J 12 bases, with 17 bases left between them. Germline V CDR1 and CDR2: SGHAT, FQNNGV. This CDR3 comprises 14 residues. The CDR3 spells CASSLQSTGSSIYF. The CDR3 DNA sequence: TGTGCCAGCAGCTTACAGTCGACAGGCAGTAGCATATATTTT.

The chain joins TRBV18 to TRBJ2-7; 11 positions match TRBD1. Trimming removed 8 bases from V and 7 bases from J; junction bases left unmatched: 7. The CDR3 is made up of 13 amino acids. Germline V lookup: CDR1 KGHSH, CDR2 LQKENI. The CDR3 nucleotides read TGTGCCAGCGCCCCCGGGACAGGGGGGGAGCAGTACTTC. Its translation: CASAPGTGGEQYF.

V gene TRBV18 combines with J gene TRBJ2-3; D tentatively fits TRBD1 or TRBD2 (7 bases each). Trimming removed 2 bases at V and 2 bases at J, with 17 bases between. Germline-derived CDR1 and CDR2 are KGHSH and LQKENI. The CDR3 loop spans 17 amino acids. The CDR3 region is CASSPAMAGGATDTQYF. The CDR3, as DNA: TGTGCCAGCTCACCAGCGATGGCAGGGGGGGCCACAGATACGCAGTATTTT. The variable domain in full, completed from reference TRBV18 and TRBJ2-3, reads NAGVMQNPRHLVRRRGQEARLRCSPMKGHSHVYWYRQLPEEGLKFMVYLQKENIIDESGMPKERFSAEFPKEGPSILRIQQVVRGDSAAYFCASSPAMAGGATDTQYFGPGTRLTVL.

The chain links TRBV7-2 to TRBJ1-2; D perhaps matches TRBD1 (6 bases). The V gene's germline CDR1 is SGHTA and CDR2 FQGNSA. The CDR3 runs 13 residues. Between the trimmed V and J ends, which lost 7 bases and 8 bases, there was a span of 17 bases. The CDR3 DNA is TGTGCCAGCACCCGGGGGGGGGCGCAGGGCTACACCTTC. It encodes CASTRGGAQGYTF.

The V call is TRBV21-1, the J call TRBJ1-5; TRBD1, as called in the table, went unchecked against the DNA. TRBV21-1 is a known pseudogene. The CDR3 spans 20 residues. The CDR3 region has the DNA TGTGCCAGCAGCTCATCACTTGGGTGGGTTGTCCAGCTGGGCGTCCAGCCCCAGCATTTT. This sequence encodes CASSSSLGWVVQLGVQPQHF.

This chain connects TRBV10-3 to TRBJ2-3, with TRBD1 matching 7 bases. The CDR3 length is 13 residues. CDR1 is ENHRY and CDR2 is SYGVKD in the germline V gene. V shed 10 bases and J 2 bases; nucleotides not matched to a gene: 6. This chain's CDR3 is CANQGDTTDTQYF. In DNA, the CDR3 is TGTGCCAACCAGGGGGACACCACAGATACGCAGTATTTT.

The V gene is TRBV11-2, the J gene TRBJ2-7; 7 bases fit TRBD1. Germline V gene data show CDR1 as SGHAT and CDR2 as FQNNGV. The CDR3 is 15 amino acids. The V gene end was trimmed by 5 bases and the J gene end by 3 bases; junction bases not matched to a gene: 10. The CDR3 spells CASSANPGQLYEQYF. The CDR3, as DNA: TGTGCCAGCAGCGCCAATCCGGGACAGCTCTACGAGCAGTACTTC.

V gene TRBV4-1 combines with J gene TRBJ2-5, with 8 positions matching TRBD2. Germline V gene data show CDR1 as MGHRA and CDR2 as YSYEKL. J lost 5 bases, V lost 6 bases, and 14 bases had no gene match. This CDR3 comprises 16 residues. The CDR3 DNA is TGCGCCAGCAGTCCTTCTCTGGGACTAGGGAGGGAGACCCAGTACTTC. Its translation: CASSPSLGLGRETQYF.

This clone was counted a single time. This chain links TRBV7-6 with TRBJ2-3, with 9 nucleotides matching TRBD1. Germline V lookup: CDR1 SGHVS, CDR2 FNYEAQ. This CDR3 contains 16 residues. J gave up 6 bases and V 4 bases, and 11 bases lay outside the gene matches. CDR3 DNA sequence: TGTGCCAGCAGCTCCCGGCTACAGGGGGCAACCGATACGCAGTATTTT. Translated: CASSSRLQGATDTQYF.

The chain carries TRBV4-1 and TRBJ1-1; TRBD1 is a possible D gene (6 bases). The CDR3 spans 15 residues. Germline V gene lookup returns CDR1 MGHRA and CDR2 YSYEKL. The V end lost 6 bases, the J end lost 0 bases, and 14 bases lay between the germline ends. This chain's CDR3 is CASREPGGMNTEAFF. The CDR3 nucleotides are TGCGCCAGCAGAGAACCCGGGGGCATGAACACTGAAGCTTTCTTT.

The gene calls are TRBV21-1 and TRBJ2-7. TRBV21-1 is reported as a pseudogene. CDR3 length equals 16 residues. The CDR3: CASSKERDLRLYEQYF. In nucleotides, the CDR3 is TGTGCCAGCAGCAAAGAACGGGACCTACGCCTCTACGAGCAGTACTTC.

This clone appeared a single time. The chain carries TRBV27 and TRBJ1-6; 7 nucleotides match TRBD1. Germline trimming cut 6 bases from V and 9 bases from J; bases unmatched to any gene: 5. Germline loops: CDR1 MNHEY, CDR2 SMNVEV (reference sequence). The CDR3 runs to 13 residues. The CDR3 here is CASSQQGSSPLHF. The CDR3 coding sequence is TGTGCCAGCAGCCAACAGGGGAGTTCACCCCTCCACTTT.

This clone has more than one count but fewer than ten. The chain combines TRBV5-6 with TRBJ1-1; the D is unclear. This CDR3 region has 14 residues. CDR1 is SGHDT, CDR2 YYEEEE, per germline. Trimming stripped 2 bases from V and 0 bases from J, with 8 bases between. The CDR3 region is CASSFRPVNTEAFF. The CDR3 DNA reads TGTGCCAGCAGCTTCCGGCCGGTGAACACTGAAGCTTTCTTT.

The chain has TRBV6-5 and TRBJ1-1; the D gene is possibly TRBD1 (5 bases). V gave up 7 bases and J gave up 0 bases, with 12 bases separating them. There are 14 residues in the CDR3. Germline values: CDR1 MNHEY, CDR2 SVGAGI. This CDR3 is CASISGTVNTEAFF. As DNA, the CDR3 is TGTGCCAGCATATCCGGGACGGTGAACACTGAAGCTTTCTTT.

CDR3 sequence (DNA): TGTGCCAGCAGCCGCCGGACTAGCGGCTACAATGAGCAGTTCTTC. Its translation: CASSRRTSGYNEQFF. The chain links TRBV11-2 to TRBJ2-1; 10 bases map to TRBD2. Germline CDR1 and CDR2: SGHAT and FQNNGV. V shed 5 bases, J shed 3 bases, and the junction held 4 bases outside the gene matches. The CDR3 is 15 residues long.

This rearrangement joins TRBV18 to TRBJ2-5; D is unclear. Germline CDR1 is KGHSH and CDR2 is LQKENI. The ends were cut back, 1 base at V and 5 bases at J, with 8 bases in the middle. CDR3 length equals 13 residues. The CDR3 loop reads CASSPRFGETQYF. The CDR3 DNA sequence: TGTGCCAGCTCACCACGATTTGGCGAGACCCAGTACTTC. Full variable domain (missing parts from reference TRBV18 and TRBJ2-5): NAGVMQNPRHLVRRRGQEARLRCSPMKGHSHVYWYRQLPEEGLKFMVYLQKENIIDESGMPKERFSAEFPKEGPSILRIQQVVRGDSAAYFCASSPRFGETQYFGPGTRLLVL.

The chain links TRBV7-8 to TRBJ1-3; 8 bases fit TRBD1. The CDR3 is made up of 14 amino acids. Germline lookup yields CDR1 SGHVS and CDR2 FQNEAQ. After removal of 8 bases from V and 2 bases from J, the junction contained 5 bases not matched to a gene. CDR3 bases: TGTGCCAGCTCCCCGACAGGGGCTGGAAACACCATATATTTT. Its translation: CASSPTGAGNTIYF.

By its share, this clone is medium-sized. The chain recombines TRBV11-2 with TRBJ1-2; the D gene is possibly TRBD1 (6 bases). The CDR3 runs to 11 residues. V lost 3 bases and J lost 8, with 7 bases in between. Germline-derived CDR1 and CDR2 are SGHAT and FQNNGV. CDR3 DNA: TGTGCCAGCAGCTTCAGGGGCGGCTACACCTTC. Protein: CASSFRGGYTF.

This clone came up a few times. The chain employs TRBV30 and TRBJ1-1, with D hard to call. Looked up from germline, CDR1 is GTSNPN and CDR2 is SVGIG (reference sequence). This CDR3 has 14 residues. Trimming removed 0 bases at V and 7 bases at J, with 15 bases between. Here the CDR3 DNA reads TGTGCCTGGAGTGTGAATACCGGCGCTGGTGAAGCTTTCTTT. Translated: CAWSVNTGAGEAFF.

The CDR3 is CASSSDRGHEKLFF. Here the CDR3 DNA reads TGTGCCAGCAGCAGTGACAGGGGGCATGAAAAACTGTTTTTT. The V call is TRBV7-9, the J call TRBJ1-4, with TRBD1 matching 10 bases. The CDR3 is 14 amino acids. Germline V gene data show CDR1 as SEHNR and CDR2 as FQNEAQ (reference sequence). The trim removed 5 bases at V and 6 bases at J, leaving 3 bases unmatched.

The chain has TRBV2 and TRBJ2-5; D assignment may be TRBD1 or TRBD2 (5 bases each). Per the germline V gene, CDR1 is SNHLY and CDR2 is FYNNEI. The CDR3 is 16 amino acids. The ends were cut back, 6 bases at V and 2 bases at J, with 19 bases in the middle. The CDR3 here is CASSASGTTPQETQYF. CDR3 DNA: TGTGCCAGCAGCGCCTCCGGGACCACCCCACAAGAGACCCAGTACTTC.

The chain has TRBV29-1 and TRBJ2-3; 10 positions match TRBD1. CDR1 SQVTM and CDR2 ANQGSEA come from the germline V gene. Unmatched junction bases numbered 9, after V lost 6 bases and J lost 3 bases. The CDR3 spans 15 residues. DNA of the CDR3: TGCAGCGTAGTAATGACAGGGGGCAGAACAGATACGCAGTATTTT. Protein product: CSVVMTGGRTDTQYF.

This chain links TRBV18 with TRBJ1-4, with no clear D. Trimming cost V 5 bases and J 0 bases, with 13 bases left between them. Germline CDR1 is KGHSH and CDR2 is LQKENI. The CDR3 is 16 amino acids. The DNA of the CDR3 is TGTGCCAGCTCAGCGACGGTACATACAACTAATGAAAAACTGTTTTTT. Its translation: CASSATVHTTNEKLFF. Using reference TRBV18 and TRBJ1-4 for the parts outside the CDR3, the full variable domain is NAGVMQNPRHLVRRRGQEARLRCSPMKGHSHVYWYRQLPEEGLKFMVYLQKENIIDESGMPKERFSAEFPKEGPSILRIQQVVRGDSAAYFCASSATVHTTNEKLFFGSGTQLSVL.

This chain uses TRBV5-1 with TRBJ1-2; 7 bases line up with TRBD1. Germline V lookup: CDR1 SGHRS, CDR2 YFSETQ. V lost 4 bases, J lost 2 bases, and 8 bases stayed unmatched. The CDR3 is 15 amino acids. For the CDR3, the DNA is TGCGCCAGCAGCCGCGGGACAGATGCCAACTATGGCTACACCTTC. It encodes CASSRGTDANYGYTF. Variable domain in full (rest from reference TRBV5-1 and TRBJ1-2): KAGVTQTPRYLIKTRGQQVTLSCSPISGHRSVSWYQQTPGQGLQFLFEYFSETQRNKGNFPGRFSGRQFSNSRSEMNVSTLELGDSALYLCASSRGTDANYGYTFGSGTRLTVV.

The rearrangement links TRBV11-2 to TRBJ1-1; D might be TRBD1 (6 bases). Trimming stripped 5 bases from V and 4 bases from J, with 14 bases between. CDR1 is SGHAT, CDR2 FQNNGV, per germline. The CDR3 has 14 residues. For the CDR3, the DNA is TGTGCCAGCAGCCAAAATCTGGACAGCACTGAAGCTTTCTTT. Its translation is CASSQNLDSTEAFF.